There are a few counts of the clone carrying this T cell receptor (beta chain). Antigen: not known. V was pared by 2 bases and J by 5 bases, with 17 bases between. Germline lookup yields CDR1 SEHNR and CDR2 FQNEAQ (reference sequence). CDR3 size: 16 residues. TCRdb fed the 5' RACE reads into MiXCR, producing one record per CDR3 protein. The table lists under 1 million distinct CDR3 sequences, 9% to 15% of them singletons. The record originates from a study of identical twins. Study outcomes and limitations: Clonotypes of the beta chain that were abundant in cord blood carried fewer insertions (memory repertoires showed none). Twin pairs' shared out-of-frame alpha sequences were enriched in low generation probability.

Each donor (without exception) was a healthy Caucasian. These data are also associated with another study on yellow fever vaccine responses in identical twins. This second study says: Reportedly, twins' vaccine T cell responses looked partly convergent and partly personalized.

Sequencing was done on a sample of PBMCs. The source of this sequence is a woman aged 18-30 years in good health. This chain connects TRBV7-9 to TRBJ2-3; D may correspond to TRBD1 or TRBD2 (6 bases each). CDR3 region: CASSLPRGGTQDTQYF. As DNA, the CDR3 is TGTGCCAGCAGCTTACCGCGAGGGGGGACCCAAGATACGCAGTATTTT.